The present entry profiles one TCR beta chain with its context. The target antigen is unknown. The data were taken from a study of OX40 agonist ivuxolimab in advanced cancers. Looking at the study overall: Of the patients, three showed partial responses, one with hepatocellular carcinoma and two with cutaneous melanoma.

General observations from the study: Antigen specificity was not determined for the expanded peripheral T cells.

The repertoire was sequenced with immunoSEQ multiplex PCR; TCRdb's copy has only in-frame clones and lacks some. The repertoire holds some 17,000 clones, with 80% as singletons. Collection of blood occurred at baseline, at cycle 4 day 1, and at cycle 7 day 1. V gave up 4 bases and J gave up 6 bases, with 17 bases separating them. Germline CDR1 and CDR2: SGHNT and YYREEE (reference sequence). This CDR3 has 14 amino acids. The chain links TRBV5-4 to TRBJ2-7; D perhaps matches TRBD2 (5 bases). This receptor was identified in an adult with an advanced solid tumor such as melanoma, head and neck, liver or kidney cancer. The source material was CD4+ or CD8+ T cells sorted from blood, sampled in a trial of the OX40 agonist ivuxolimab. CDR3 sequence (DNA): TGTGCCAGCAGCGCCCGAACAAGCGAGGGCGAGCAGTACTTC. Amino acid sequence: CASSARTSEGEQYF.